Below, 5 T cell receptor beta chains from the same sample are listed, as sequenced in a study of type 1 regulatory T cells. These receptors' targets are unknown. TCRdb recomputed calls from the reads with MiXCR, one row per CDR3 protein. Seen here are about 60,000 distinct CDR3 sequences, roughly two thirds observed once, and the top ten hold approximately 1.8%. Sequencing was performed on cultured non-Tr1 T cells, either the whole culture or a sorted T cell fraction (not recorded which). These receptors came from a human donor in good health.

The rearrangement joins TRBV10-2 to TRBJ2-7; D possibly corresponds to TRBD2 (6 bases). CDR3 size: 15 residues. V lost 1 base, J lost 5 bases, and 15 bases lay in between. Germline-derived CDR1 and CDR2 are WSHSY and SAAADI. The CDR3 DNA sequence: TGCGCCAGCAGTGAGTTGACTAGAAGTGCACACGAGCAGTACTTC. Protein: CASSELTRSAHEQYF.

Concerning this clonotype: The CDR3 carries no conserved terminal phenylalanine or tryptophan, so it likely arises from a read error. The DNA is left out, because the CDR3 cannot be placed on it with certainty; the CDR3 is given as TCRdb lists it. The rearrangement uses TRBV7-2 and TRBJ2-5; the table's D gene call, TRBD2, was not cross checked with the DNA. Per germline, CDR1 SGHTA and CDR2 FQGNSA. The CDR3 is 17 amino acids in total, end residues counted. The CDR3 here is CASSLARRAGGTETQDC.

This chain uses TRBV18 with TRBJ1-3; D perhaps matches TRBD1 (5 bases). The germline CDR1 and CDR2 sequences are KGHSH and LQKENI. V lost 8 bases, J lost 0 bases, and 14 bases lay in between. CDR3 size: 15 residues. DNA for the CDR3: TGTGCCAGCCACCGGGACTCCGACTCTGGAAACACCATATATTTT. Encoded protein: CASHRDSDSGNTIYF. The whole variable domain, remainder taken from reference TRBV18 and TRBJ1-3, is NAGVMQNPRHLVRRRGQEARLRCSPMKGHSHVYWYRQLPEEGLKFMVYLQKENIIDESGMPKERFSAEFPKEGPSILRIQQVVRGDSAAYFCASHRDSDSGNTIYFGEGSWLTVV.

V and J are TRBV7-6 and TRBJ2-3; 9 nucleotides line up with TRBD1. The J segment lost 0 bases and the V segment lost 5 bases, leaving 6 bases of the junction unmatched. CDR1 and CDR2 (germline): SGHVS, FNYEAQ. The CDR3 has 16 residues. CDR3 region: CASSPRTGDSTDTQYF. CDR3 sequence (DNA): TGTGCCAGCAGCCCCCGGACAGGGGATAGCACAGATACGCAGTATTTT.

The genes are TRBV15 and TRBJ2-1; weak D call: TRBD2 (6 bases). The V and J ends lost 0 bases and 0 bases respectively, with 12 bases between them. Looked up from germline, CDR1 is LNHNV and CDR2 is YYDKDF (reference sequence). This CDR3 is built from 17 residues. The CDR3 bases are TGTGCCACCAGCAGAGAATTGTCTAGCGACTCCTACAATGAGCAGTTCTTC. This sequence encodes CATSRELSSDSYNEQFF.